This TCR beta chain was documented in a study of regulatory T cells in long-lasting Graves disease. The time point is: persistent/refractory GD, antithyroid drugs over 5 years with positive TRAb. There was RNA extracted from PBMCs, and the TCR library was made from it. Arm-PCR with iRepertoire HTBI primers amplified the CDR3 regions for these TCR beta libraries. TCRdb used MiXCR to reprocess the multiplex PCR reads, holding one entry per CDR3 protein. This table has roughly 360,000 distinct CDR3 sequences, around 23% appearing once. In the case of this clonotype: Just one base apart from a much larger clone, this may be a read error.

The CDR3 extends over 14 amino acids. Germline assignment: CDR1 MDHEN and CDR2 SYDVKM. The receptor comes from a woman in her thirties or forties with Graves disease. The chain recombines TRBV28 with TRBJ2-2, with D possibly TRBD2 on 6 matching bases. Material: peripheral blood mononuclear cells (PBMCs), obtained when the disease was refractory, from a patient treated with antithyroid drugs. CDR3 amino acids: CASSLGGNTGELLF. The CDR3 DNA sequence: TGTGCCAGCAGTTTAGGAGGGAACACCGGGGAGCTGCTTTTT.